Given below is one T cell receptor beta chain in context. This specimen belongs to a study of a mutant IDH1 vaccine in newly diagnosed glioma. In germline, CDR1 is SGHTA, CDR2 FQGNSA. Between the trimmed V and J ends, which lost 5 bases and 3 bases, there was a span of 10 bases. This CDR3 is 13 amino acids long. Produced via immunoSEQ multiplex PCR; TCRdb's table is partial and in-frame only. The table shows around 33,000 clones, with 80% occurring only once. Time point noted: baseline, week 1 (first vaccination visit). Treatment noted: pre-vaccination baseline after standard-of-care therapy. New WHO grade 3 or 4 IDH1-mutant, ATRX-lost astrocytomas were present in all donors.

The TCR was taken from a man over 45 with glioma. Some clones in this sample may be carry-over from other donors' samples. This specimen consisted of peripheral blood mononuclear cells (PBMCs), obtained from a glioma patient treated with radiotherapy, temozolomide or both. V and J are TRBV7-2 and TRBJ1-1; D unclear. Written as DNA, the CDR3 is TGTGCCAGCAGCCGACGTATAGACACTGAAGCTTTCTTT. Amino acid sequence: CASSRRIDTEAFF.